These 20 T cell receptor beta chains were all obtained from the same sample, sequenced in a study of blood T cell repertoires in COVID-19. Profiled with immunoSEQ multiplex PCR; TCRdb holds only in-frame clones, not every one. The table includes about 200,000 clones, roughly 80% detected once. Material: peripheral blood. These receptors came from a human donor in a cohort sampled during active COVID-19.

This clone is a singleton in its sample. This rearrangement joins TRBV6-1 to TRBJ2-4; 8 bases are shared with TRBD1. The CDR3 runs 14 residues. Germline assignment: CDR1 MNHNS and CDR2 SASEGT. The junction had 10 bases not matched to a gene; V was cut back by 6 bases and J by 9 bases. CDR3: CASRGQDHGSIQYF. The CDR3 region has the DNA TGTGCCAGCAGGGGACAGGACCACGGAAGCATTCAGTACTTC.

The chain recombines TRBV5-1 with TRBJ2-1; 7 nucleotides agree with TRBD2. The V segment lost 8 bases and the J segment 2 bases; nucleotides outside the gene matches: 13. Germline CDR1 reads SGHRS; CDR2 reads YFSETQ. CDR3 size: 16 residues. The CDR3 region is CARGGLGRDPYNEQFF. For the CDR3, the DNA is TGCGCCAGGGGCGGATTGGGGAGGGACCCCTACAATGAGCAGTTCTTC.

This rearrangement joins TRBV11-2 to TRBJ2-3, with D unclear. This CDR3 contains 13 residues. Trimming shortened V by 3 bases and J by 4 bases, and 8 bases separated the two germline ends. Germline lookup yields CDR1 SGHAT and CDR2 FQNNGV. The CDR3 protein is CASSFALADTQYF. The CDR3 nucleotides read TGTGCCAGCAGCTTCGCGCTAGCAGATACGCAGTATTTT. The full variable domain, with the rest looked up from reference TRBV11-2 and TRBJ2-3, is EAGVAQSPRYKIIEKRQSVAFWCNPISGHATLYWYQQILGQGPKLLIQFQNNGVVDDSQLPKDRFSAERLKGVDSTLKIQPAKLEDSAVYLCASSFALADTQYFGPGTRLTVL.

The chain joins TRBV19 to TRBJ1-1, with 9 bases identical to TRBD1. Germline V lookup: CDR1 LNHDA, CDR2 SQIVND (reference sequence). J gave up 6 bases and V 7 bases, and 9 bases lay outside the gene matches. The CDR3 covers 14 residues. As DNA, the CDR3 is TGTGCCAGTATTGACAGGGGGGCACTGGCTGAAGCTTTCTTT. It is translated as CASIDRGALAEAFF.

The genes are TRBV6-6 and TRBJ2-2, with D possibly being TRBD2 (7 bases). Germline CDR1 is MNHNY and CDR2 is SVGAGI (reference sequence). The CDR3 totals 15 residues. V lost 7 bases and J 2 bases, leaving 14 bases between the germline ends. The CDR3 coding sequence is TGTGCCAGCACCCCCGGGGGGCTCAACACCGGGGAGCTGTTTTTT. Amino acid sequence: CASTPGGLNTGELFF.

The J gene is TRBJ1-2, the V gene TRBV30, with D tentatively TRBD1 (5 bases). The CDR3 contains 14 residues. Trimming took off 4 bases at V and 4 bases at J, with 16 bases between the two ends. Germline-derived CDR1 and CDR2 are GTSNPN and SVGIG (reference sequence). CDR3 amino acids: CAWTPLGQGYGYTF. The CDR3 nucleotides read TGTGCCTGGACCCCCTTAGGACAAGGCTATGGCTACACCTTC.

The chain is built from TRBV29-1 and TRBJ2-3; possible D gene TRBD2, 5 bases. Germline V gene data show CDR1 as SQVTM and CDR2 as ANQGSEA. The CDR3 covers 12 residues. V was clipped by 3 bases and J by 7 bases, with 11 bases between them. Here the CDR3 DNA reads TGCAGCGTTGATGCTAGCCGATATACGCAGTATTTT. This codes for CSVDASRYTQYF.

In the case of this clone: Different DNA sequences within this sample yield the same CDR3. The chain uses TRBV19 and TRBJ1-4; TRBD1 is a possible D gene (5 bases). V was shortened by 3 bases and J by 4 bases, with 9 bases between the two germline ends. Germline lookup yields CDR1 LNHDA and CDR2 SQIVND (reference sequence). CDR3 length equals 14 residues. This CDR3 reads CASSMGRINEKLFF. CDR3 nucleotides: TGTGCCAGTAGTATGGGGCGGATTAATGAAAAACTGTTTTTT.

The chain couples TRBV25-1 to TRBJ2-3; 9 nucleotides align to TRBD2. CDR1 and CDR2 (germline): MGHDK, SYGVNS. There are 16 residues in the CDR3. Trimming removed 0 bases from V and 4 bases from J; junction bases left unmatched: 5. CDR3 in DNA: TGTGCCAGCAGTGAATACCCTAGCGGGAACGCAGATACGCAGTATTTT. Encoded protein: CASSEYPSGNADTQYF.

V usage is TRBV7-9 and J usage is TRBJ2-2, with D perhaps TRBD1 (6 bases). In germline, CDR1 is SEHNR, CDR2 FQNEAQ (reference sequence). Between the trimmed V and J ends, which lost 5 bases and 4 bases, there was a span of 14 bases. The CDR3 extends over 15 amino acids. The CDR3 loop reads CASSRGGLGTGELFF. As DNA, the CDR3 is TGTGCCAGCAGCAGAGGGGGTCTGGGCACCGGGGAGCTGTTTTTT.

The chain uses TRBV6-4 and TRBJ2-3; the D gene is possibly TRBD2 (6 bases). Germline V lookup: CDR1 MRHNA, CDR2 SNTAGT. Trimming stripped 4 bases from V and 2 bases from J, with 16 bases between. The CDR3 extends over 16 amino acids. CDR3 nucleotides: TGTGCCAGCAGTGGTCGGGAGTTCAGATTCACAGATACGCAGTATTTT. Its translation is CASSGREFRFTDTQYF.

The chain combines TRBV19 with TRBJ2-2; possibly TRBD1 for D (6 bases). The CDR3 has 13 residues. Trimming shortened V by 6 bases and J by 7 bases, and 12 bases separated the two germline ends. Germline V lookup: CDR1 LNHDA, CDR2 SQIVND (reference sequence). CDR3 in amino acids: CASSRGWGGELFF. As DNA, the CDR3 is TGTGCCAGTAGCAGGGGCTGGGGCGGGGAGCTGTTTTTT. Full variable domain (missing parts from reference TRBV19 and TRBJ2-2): DGGITQSPKYLFRKEGQNVTLSCEQNLNHDAMYWYRQDPGQGLRLIYYSQIVNDFQKGDIAEGYSVSREKKESFPLTVTSAQKNPTAFYLCASSRGWGGELFFGEGSRLTVL.

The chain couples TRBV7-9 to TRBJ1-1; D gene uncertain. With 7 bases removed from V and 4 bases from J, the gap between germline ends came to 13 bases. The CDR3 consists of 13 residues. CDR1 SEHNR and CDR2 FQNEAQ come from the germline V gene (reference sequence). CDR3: CASTLVSGTEAFF. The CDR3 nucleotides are TGTGCCAGCACCCTAGTTAGTGGCACTGAAGCTTTCTTT.

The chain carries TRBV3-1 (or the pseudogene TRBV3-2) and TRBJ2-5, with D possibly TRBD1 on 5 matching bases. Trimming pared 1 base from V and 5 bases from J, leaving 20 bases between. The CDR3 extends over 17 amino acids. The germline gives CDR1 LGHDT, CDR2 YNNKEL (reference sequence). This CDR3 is CASSQASPTVAPETQYF. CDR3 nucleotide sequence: TGTGCCAGCAGCCAAGCTTCCCCGACAGTGGCCCCGGAGACCCAGTACTTC.

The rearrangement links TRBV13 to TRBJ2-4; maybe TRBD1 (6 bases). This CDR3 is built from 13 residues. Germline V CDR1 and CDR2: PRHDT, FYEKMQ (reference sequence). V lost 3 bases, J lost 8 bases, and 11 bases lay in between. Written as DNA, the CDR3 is TGTGCCAGCAGCTTCCTAGGGGGTGACATTCAGTACTTC. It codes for CASSFLGGDIQYF.

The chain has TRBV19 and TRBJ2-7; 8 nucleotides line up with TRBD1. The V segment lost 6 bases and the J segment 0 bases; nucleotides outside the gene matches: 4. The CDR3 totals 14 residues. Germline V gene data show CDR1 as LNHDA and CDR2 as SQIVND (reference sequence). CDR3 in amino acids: CASSRDRFSYEQYF. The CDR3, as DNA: TGTGCCAGTAGCCGGGACAGGTTCTCCTACGAGCAGTACTTC.

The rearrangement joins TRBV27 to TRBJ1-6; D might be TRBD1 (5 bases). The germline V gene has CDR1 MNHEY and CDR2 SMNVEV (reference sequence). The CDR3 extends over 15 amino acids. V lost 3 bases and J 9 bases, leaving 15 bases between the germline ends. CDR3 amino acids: CASSFSTGGGSPLHF. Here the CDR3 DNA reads TGTGCCAGCAGTTTTTCAACCGGGGGAGGTTCACCCCTCCACTTT.

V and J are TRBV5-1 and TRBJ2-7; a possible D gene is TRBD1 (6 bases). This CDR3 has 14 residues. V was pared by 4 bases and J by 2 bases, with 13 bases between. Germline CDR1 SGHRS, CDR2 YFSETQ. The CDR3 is CASSRTARTYEQYF. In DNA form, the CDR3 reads TGCGCCAGCAGCCGGACAGCAAGAACCTACGAGCAGTACTTC.

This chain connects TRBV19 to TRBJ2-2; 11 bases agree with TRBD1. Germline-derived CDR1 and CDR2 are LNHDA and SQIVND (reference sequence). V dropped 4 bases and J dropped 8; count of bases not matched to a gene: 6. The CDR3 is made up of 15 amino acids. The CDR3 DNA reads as TGTGCCAGTAGTACCGGGACAGGGGGGATTGGGGAGCTGTTTTTT. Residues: CASSTGTGGIGELFF.

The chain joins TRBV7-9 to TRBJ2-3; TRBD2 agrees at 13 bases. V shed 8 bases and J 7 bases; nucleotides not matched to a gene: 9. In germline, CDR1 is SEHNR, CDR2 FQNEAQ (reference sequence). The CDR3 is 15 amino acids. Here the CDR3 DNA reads TGTGCCAGCGGAAGACTAGCGGGGGGAGTAAATACGCAGTATTTT. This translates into CASGRLAGGVNTQYF.